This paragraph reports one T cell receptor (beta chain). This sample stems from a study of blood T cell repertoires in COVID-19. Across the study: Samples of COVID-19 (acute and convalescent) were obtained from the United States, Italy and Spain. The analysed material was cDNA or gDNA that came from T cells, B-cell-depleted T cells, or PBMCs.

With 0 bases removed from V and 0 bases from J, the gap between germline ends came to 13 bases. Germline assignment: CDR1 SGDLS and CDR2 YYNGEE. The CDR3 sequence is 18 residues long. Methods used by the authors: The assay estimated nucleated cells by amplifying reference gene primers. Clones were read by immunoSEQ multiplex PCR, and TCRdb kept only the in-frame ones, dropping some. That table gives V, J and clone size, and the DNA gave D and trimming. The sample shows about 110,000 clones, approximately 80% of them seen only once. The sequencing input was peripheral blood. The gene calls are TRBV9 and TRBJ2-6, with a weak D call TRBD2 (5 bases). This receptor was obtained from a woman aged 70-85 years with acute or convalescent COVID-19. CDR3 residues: CASSVVDYPFSGANVLTF. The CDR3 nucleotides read TGTGCCAGCAGCGTAGTCGACTACCCCTTCTCTGGGGCCAACGTCCTGACTTTC.